This T cell receptor (beta chain) was found in a study of T-cell reconstitution after alpha-beta-depleted transplantation in children. With respect to this clonotype: Its target is not known.

Findings and caveats of the study: Several hundred expanded graft clones reportedly supplied alpha-beta T cells about two months after transplant.

Unique molecular identifiers were used to barcode this TCRbeta library. TCRdb ran MiXCR on the PCR reads and lists one entry per CDR3 protein. The sample has about 250,000 distinct CDR3 sequences, about 24% seen once. This CDR3 has 18 amino acids. Germline-derived CDR1 and CDR2 are DFQATT and SNEGSKA (reference sequence). V lost 0 bases, J lost 3 bases, and 8 bases stayed unmatched. The input for sequencing was PBMCs, mostly from graft donor cells, taken 360 days after TCRalphabeta/CD19-depleted stem cell transplant. The sequence derives from a female patient aged 2-15 years who had a stem cell transplant for congenital amegakaryocytic thrombocytopenia, so the T cells may come from the graft donor. The rearrangement joins TRBV20-1 to TRBJ2-2, with 12 bases aligning to TRBD2. The CDR3 reads CSARDWLAGGGHTGELFF. DNA for the CDR3: TGCAGTGCTAGAGATTGGCTAGCGGGAGGGGGGCACACCGGGGAGCTGTTTTTT.